The 19 T cell receptor beta chains below all came from one sample that was sequenced in a study of shared clonotypes between healthy human individuals. Method: immunoSEQ multiplex PCR; TCRdb's copy keeps in-frame clones and lacks some. The table shows under 1,900,000 clones, with approximately 98.5% occurring only once. The specimen sequenced was naive CD4+ T cells sorted from blood. Subset defined: CD45RA+ positively selected. The receptors shown here come from a man aged 25 to 40 in good health.

The chain couples TRBV29-1 to TRBJ2-3; the match to TRBD2 covers 9 bases. After removal of 4 bases from V and 5 bases from J, the junction contained 7 bases not matched to a gene. Germline CDR1 is SQVTM and CDR2 is ANQGSEA. The CDR3 runs to 14 residues. Written as DNA, the CDR3 is TGCAGCGTTGTTATAGCGGGAGTTGGAGATACGCAGTATTTT. Protein product: CSVVIAGVGDTQYF.

This chain uses TRBV11-2 with TRBJ1-2; D ambiguous. V was clipped by 5 bases and J by 4 bases, with 20 bases between them. This CDR3 is built from 16 residues. The V gene's germline CDR1 is SGHAT and CDR2 FQNNGV. For the CDR3, the DNA is TGTGCCAGCAGCCTAGGGTCGGGCAGAGGTACCTATGGCTACACCTTC. Protein: CASSLGSGRGTYGYTF.

On this clone itself: Other DNA sequences of this sample code for an identical CDR3. The V gene is TRBV5-1, the J gene TRBJ2-1, with 10 bases fitting TRBD2. Germline loops: CDR1 SGHRS, CDR2 YFSETQ. With 0 bases clipped from V and 5 bases from J, the junction kept 2 bases outside the gene matches. CDR3 length equals 15 residues. The DNA for the CDR3 is TGCGCCAGCAGCTTGGTCGGGACTAGCGACAATGAGCAGTTCTTC. The encoded protein is CASSLVGTSDNEQFF.

The rearrangement joins TRBV19 to TRBJ2-6; D gene unclear. The CDR3 is made up of 14 amino acids. The V end was cut by 6 bases, the J end by 1 base, with 7 bases between. The germline CDR1 and CDR2 sequences are LNHDA and SQIVND (reference sequence). In nucleotides, the CDR3 is TGTGCCAGTAGGCAAGCTTCTGGGGCCAACGTCCTGACTTTC. Translating gives CASRQASGANVLTF.

V gene TRBV9 combines with J gene TRBJ2-3, with a possible D match to TRBD1 (6 bases). V was trimmed by 1 base and J by 1 base, leaving 16 bases between them. The V gene's germline CDR1 is SGDLS and CDR2 YYNGEE. CDR3 length: 17 residues. CDR3 nucleotides: TGTGCCAGCAGCGTAAGGGGGAGTGGAGGCCGCACAGATACGCAGTATTTT. Encoded protein: CASSVRGSGGRTDTQYF.

The gene calls are TRBV28 and TRBJ1-5; D remains unclear. Germline V CDR1 and CDR2: MDHEN, SYDVKM. The V end was cut by 10 bases, the J end by 0 bases, with 25 bases between. The CDR3 spans 18 residues. CDR3 sequence reads: CAIRPRTNNRASNQPQHF. CDR3 bases: TGTGCCATCCGTCCCCGAACCAATAACCGTGCTAGCAATCAGCCCCAGCATTTT. The complete variable domain, with remaining parts taken from reference TRBV28 and TRBJ1-5, reads DVKVTQSSRYLVKRTGEKVFLECVQDMDHENMFWYRQDPGLGLRLIYFSYDVKMKEKGDIPEGYSVSREKKERFSLILESASTNQTSMYLCAIRPRTNNRASNQPQHFGDGTRLSIL.

V is TRBV30 and J is TRBJ1-4; D is undetermined. CDR1 and CDR2 (germline): GTSNPN, SVGIG (reference sequence). With 3 bases removed from V and 12 bases from J, the gap between germline ends came to 17 bases. The CDR3 contains 13 residues. CDR3 in amino acids: CAWRFGRMKELFF. The CDR3 region has the DNA TGTGCCTGGAGGTTCGGGAGAATGAAGGAACTGTTTTTT. Together with reference TRBV30 and TRBJ1-4, the CDR3 gives the full variable domain: SQTIHQWPATLVQPVGSPLSLECTVEGTSNPNLYWYRQAAGRGLQLLFYSVGIGQISSEVPQNLSASRPQDRQFILSSKKLLLSDSGFYLCAWRFGRMKELFFGSGTQLSVL.

A single count supports this clone. The V gene is TRBV30, the J gene TRBJ2-3, with 11 bases aligning to TRBD2. Germline CDR1 GTSNPN, CDR2 SVGIG (reference sequence). After removal of 5 bases from V and 7 bases from J, the junction contained 11 bases not matched to a gene. This CDR3 contains 15 residues. The CDR3 nucleotides read TGTGCCTGGTCATCGGGACTAGCGGTACTTTATACGCAGTATTTT. Protein: CAWSSGLAVLYTQYF.

V is TRBV10-2 and J is TRBJ1-2; D call uncertain. The CDR3 totals 13 residues. Germline values: CDR1 WSHSY, CDR2 SAAADI. Trimming removed 3 bases at V and 7 bases at J, with 12 bases between. The CDR3 is CASSDKVFGGYTF. Written as DNA, the CDR3 is TGCGCCAGCAGTGATAAGGTCTTCGGTGGCTACACCTTC.

The J gene is TRBJ2-1, the V gene TRBV7-9, with D possibly being TRBD1 or TRBD2 (6 bases each). The CDR3 length is 16 residues. The ends were cut back, 6 bases at V and 0 bases at J, with 15 bases in the middle. CDR1 is SEHNR, CDR2 FQNEAQ, per germline (reference sequence). The CDR3 sequence: CASSPSGGDSYNEQFF. DNA of the CDR3: TGTGCCAGCAGTCCCTCCGGGGGCGACTCCTACAATGAGCAGTTCTTC. Looking up the rest from reference TRBV7-9 and TRBJ2-1 gives the full variable domain: DTGVSQNPRHKITKRGQNVTFRCDPISEHNRLYWYRQTLGQGPEFLTYFQNEAQLEKSRLLSDRFSAERPKGSFSTLEIQRTEQGDSAMYLCASSPSGGDSYNEQFFGPGTRLTVL.

The chain employs TRBV7-9 and TRBJ2-3; 9 bases are shared with TRBD2. Trimming cost V 6 bases and J 4 bases; bases outside gene matches: 8. The CDR3 loop spans 15 amino acids. Germline lookup yields CDR1 SEHNR and CDR2 FQNEAQ (reference sequence). In DNA form, the CDR3 reads TGTGCCAGCAGACCCCCGGGACTAGCAGCAGATACGCAGTATTTT. It specifies CASRPPGLAADTQYF.

The chain combines TRBV2 with TRBJ2-1; D is unclear. Trimming removed 4 bases at V and 8 bases at J, with 21 bases between. The germline gives CDR1 SNHLY, CDR2 FYNNEI. CDR3 length: 16 amino acids. CDR3 sequence reads: CASSVMRISTRDEQFF. DNA for the CDR3: TGTGCCAGCAGTGTAATGAGGATCTCAACTCGAGATGAGCAGTTCTTC.

This clone has just one count. The J gene is TRBJ2-1, the V gene TRBV5-5, with no clear D. CDR1 and CDR2 from the germline V gene are SGHKS and YYEKEE (reference sequence). The CDR3 extends over 18 amino acids. Trimming removed 0 bases at V and 0 bases at J, with 16 bases between. This CDR3 reads CASSLEALHLSSYNEQFF. The CDR3 DNA reads TGTGCCAGCAGCTTGGAAGCCTTACACTTAAGCTCCTACAATGAGCAGTTCTTC.

This clone was detected only once. The chain joins TRBV5-1 to TRBJ2-5; no firm D call. The CDR3 has 16 residues. Deletions cut 0 bases from V and 1 base from J, with 13 bases between. Germline V lookup: CDR1 SGHRS, CDR2 YFSETQ. The chain's CDR3 is CASSLGGSAVQETQYF. DNA for the CDR3: TGCGCCAGCAGCTTGGGGGGATCGGCGGTCCAAGAGACCCAGTACTTC.

The chain employs TRBV14 and TRBJ2-7; TRBD1 agrees at 8 bases. Germline CDR1 reads SGHDN; CDR2 reads FVKESK. The CDR3 sequence is 14 residues long. V lost 4 bases and J lost 1; bases outside the gene matches: 3. The CDR3 sequence is CASSLRDRSYEQYF. The CDR3 bases are TGTGCCAGCAGCCTCCGGGACAGGTCCTACGAGCAGTACTTC. Using reference TRBV14 and TRBJ2-7 for the parts outside the CDR3, the full variable domain is EAGVTQFPSHSVIEKGQTVTLRCDPISGHDNLYWYRRVMGKEIKFLLHFVKESKQDESGMPNNRFLAERTGGTYSTLKVQPAELEDSGVYFCASSLRDRSYEQYFGPGTRLTVT.

This chain uses TRBV30 with TRBJ1-1; 9 nucleotides agree with TRBD1. The CDR3 sequence is 14 residues long. The junction had 3 bases not matched to a gene; V was cut back by 2 bases and J by 2 bases. Germline assignment: CDR1 GTSNPN and CDR2 SVGIG (reference sequence). The CDR3 DNA follows: TGTGCCTGGAGTCGACAGGGGGTAAACACTGAAGCTTTCTTT. Translating it yields CAWSRQGVNTEAFF.

With regard to this clone: Other DNA sequences of this sample code for an identical CDR3. V and J are TRBV18 and TRBJ1-1; D remains ambiguous. Trimming pared 3 bases from V and 1 base from J, leaving 6 bases between. The CDR3 is made up of 13 amino acids. Germline V gene sequence: CDR1 KGHSH, CDR2 LQKENI. The CDR3 bases are TGTGCCAGCTCACCCGCCGGGAACACTGAAGCTTTCTTT. Encoded protein: CASSPAGNTEAFF.

V gene TRBV6-1 combines with J gene TRBJ1-5; perhaps TRBD1 as D (6 bases). Germline lookup yields CDR1 MNHNS and CDR2 SASEGT. V dropped 7 bases and J dropped 9 bases, with 19 bases sitting between them. The CDR3 covers 14 residues. The CDR3: CASNVDSAQRPQHF. DNA of the CDR3: TGTGCCAGCAACGTGGACAGCGCGCAGCGGCCCCAGCATTTT.

The chain links TRBV19 to TRBJ1-2, with 7 bases that match TRBD1. The CDR3 totals 16 residues. Unmatched junction bases numbered 9, after V lost 5 bases and J lost 0 bases. CDR1 and CDR2 from the germline V gene are LNHDA and SQIVND (reference sequence). The CDR3 DNA reads TGTGCCAGTAGTTCGCCCCGGGACAGTGCTAACTATGGCTACACCTTC. Translation: CASSSPRDSANYGYTF.